Detailed here is one T cell receptor beta chain. CDR1 and CDR2 (germline): SGDLS, YYNGEE. The CDR3 totals 15 residues. J lost 0 bases, V lost 4 bases, and 3 bases had no gene match. The PCR used 60 Vbeta and 13 Jbeta primers. The repertoire was sequenced with immunoSEQ multiplex PCR; TCRdb's copy has only in-frame clones and lacks some. This table has a few hundred thousand clones, around four fifths appearing once. The data are from a study of cytomegalovirus exposure and HLA in healthy donors. The specimen was PBMCs. The clonotype originates from a woman aged 55-69 years in good health and CMV-seropositive. The genes are TRBV9 and TRBJ2-1, with TRBD2 matching over 8 bases. The CDR3 sequence is CASSPGGSSYNEQFF. The CDR3, as DNA: TGTGCCAGCAGCCCGGGGGGGAGCTCCTACAATGAGCAGTTCTTC.